This is a list of T cell receptor beta chains from one sample in a study of T cell repertoires in cytomegalovirus infection. For these receptors, no antigen is known. TCRdb independently ran MiXCR on the reads; one entry per CDR3 protein. This table holds roughly 500,000 distinct CDR3 sequences, roughly a third found once. The sequenced sample was cultured PBMCs, obtained from culture after CMV antigen stimulation. The source of these receptors is a human donor in good health (CMV status not recorded). Some clones in this sample may be carry-over from other donors' samples. The CDR3 runs from the conserved cysteine through the conserved F or W. D genes are given only for firm matches. Clone size is given for some rows only: seen once, a few or many times, or a class if the clone is expanded.

size,D,J,V,CDR3,DNA
NA,TRBD2,TRBJ2-3,TRBV19,CASSEILAGVTGTDTQYF,TGTGCCAGTAGCGAAATACTAGCGGGAGTGACCGGCACAGATACGCAGTATTTT
NA,NA,TRBJ1-5,TRBV7-8,CASSFGHTNQPQHF,TGTGCCAGCAGCTTTGGCCACACCAATCAGCCCCAGCATTTT
NA,NA,TRBJ2-3,TRBV18,CASSPTIGPTSTDTQYF,TGTGCCAGCTCACCGACAATCGGTCCGACTAGCACAGATACGCAGTATTTT
NA,TRBD1,TRBJ1-1,TRBV30,CAWSQTGGGTEAFF,TGTGCCTGGAGCCAGACAGGGGGTGGCACTGAAGCTTTCTTT
NA,TRBD1,TRBJ1-5,TRBV20-1,CSARIGTDNQPQHF,TGCAGTGCTAGAATCGGGACAGACAATCAGCCCCAGCATTTT
few,NA,TRBJ1-5,TRBV25-1,CASRSLDSNQPQHF,TGTGCCAGTCGAAGTCTGGATAGCAATCAGCCCCAGCATTTT
few,NA,TRBJ2-7,TRBV6-2/TRBV6-3,CASRRAGDRYSYEQYF,TGTGCCAGCAGGAGGGCCGGAGACAGGTATAGCTACGAGCAGTACTTC
NA,TRBD1,TRBJ1-1,TRBV6-8,CASRATGEPEAFF,TGTGCCAGCAGAGCTACAGGGGAGCCTGAAGCTTTCTTT
NA,TRBD1,TRBJ2-7,TRBV7-2,CASSAGTGGALGYEQYF,TGTGCCAGCAGCGCCGGGACAGGGGGCGCCCTGGGCTACGAGCAGTACTTC
few,TRBD2,TRBJ2-1,TRBV7-2,CASRGTSYNEQFF,TGTGCCAGCAGGGGGACTAGTTACAATGAGCAGTTCTTC
few,NA,TRBJ1-5,TRBV7-2,CASSGASPGQPQHF,TGTGCCAGCAGCGGTGCCTCGCCAGGACAGCCCCAGCATTTT
NA,NA,TRBJ2-5,TRBV6-2/TRBV6-3,CASSAIMDLLHQETQYF,TGTGCCAGCAGTGCCATTATGGACCTTCTACACCAAGAGACCCAGTACTTC
few,NA,TRBJ2-7,TRBV10-3,CAISRQENYEQYF,TGTGCCATCAGTCGACAGGAAAACTACGAGCAGTACTTC
NA,NA,TRBJ2-7,TRBV27,CASSSHRSSYEQYF,TGTGCCAGCAGTTCCCACAGGTCTTCCTACGAGCAGTACTTC
many,NA,TRBJ1-1,TRBV5-4,CASSLAGRGNTEAFF,TGTGCCAGCAGCTTGGCTGGCAGGGGGAACACTGAAGCTTTCTTT
NA,NA,TRBJ1-4,TRBV12-3/TRBV12-4,CASSFGVEKLFF,TGTGCCAGCAGTTTTGGGGTTGAAAAACTGTTTTTT
NA,NA,TRBJ2-6,TRBV15,CATSRDGASSGANVLTF,TGTGCCACCAGCAGAGATGGGGCGAGCTCTGGGGCCAACGTCCTGACTTTC
NA,NA,TRBJ1-5,TRBV5-6,CASSLYTRNQPQHF,TGTGCCAGCAGCTTGTATACGCGCAATCAGCCCCAGCATTTT
NA,TRBD1,TRBJ2-3,TRBV19,CASSIAGTGVTTDTQYF,TGTGCCAGTAGTATAGCTGGGACAGGGGTCACCACAGATACGCAGTATTTT
few,NA,TRBJ2-2,TRBV7-6,CASSARISLTGELFF,TGTGCCAGCAGCGCCCGGATTTCCCTCACCGGGGAGCTGTTTTTT
NA,TRBD1,TRBJ1-3,TRBV6-6,CASSYLGQGGRNTIYF,TGTGCCAGCAGTTACCTGGGACAGGGGGGTAGAAACACCATATATTTT
NA,NA,TRBJ2-3,TRBV10-3,CAITLDGADTQYF,TGTGCCATCACTTTGGATGGGGCAGATACGCAGTATTTT
few,TRBD1,TRBJ1-5,TRBV6-2/TRBV6-3,CASSLQGAQPQHF,TGTGCCAGCAGCTTACAGGGGGCACAGCCCCAGCATTTT
NA,NA,TRBJ2-3,TRBV28,CASSLSPANSDTQYF,TGTGCCAGCAGTTTAAGTCCGGCTAACTCAGATACGCAGTATTTT
NA,NA,TRBJ1-2,TRBV19,CASMKGDGGYTF,TGTGCCAGTATGAAAGGGGATGGTGGCTACACCTTC
NA,TRBD2,TRBJ2-1,TRBV7-2,CASSLSGEAYNEQFF,TGTGCCAGCAGCTTAAGCGGGGAAGCCTACAATGAGCAGTTCTTC
NA,TRBD2,TRBJ2-1,TRBV7-8,CASSPRLAGGGNEQFF,TGTGCCAGCAGCCCCCGACTAGCGGGAGGCGGCAATGAGCAGTTCTTC
few,TRBD2,TRBJ2-1,TRBV12-5,CASVGGGTYNEQFF,TGTGCTAGTGTCGGGGGGGGGACCTACAATGAGCAGTTCTTC
NA,NA,TRBJ2-1,TRBV2,CASRQADNEQFF,TGTGCCAGCAGGCAGGCAGACAATGAGCAGTTCTTC
NA,NA,TRBJ2-1,TRBV24-1,CATSDLSIGDEQFF,TGTGCCACCAGTGATTTGTCCATTGGCGATGAGCAGTTCTTC
few,TRBD1,TRBJ1-1,TRBV6-1,CASSYTSGQGAGNTEAFF,TGTGCCAGCAGTTATACATCGGGACAGGGGGCTGGGAACACTGAAGCTTTCTTT
few,TRBD2,TRBJ2-3,TRBV18,CASSPTPPGAGGGDTQYF,TGTGCCAGCTCACCGACCCCTCCGGGAGCGGGGGGTGGAGATACGCAGTATTTT
few,NA,TRBJ1-1,TRBV28,CASSLARLNTEAFF,TGTGCCAGCAGTTTGGCCAGGTTGAACACTGAAGCTTTCTTT
NA,NA,TRBJ2-3,TRBV2,CASRDGDTQYF,TGTGCCAGCCGGGACGGTGATACGCAGTATTTT
few,TRBD1,TRBJ2-7,TRBV7-6,CASSRDRGHYEQYF,TGTGCCAGCAGCCGGGACAGGGGTCACTACGAGCAGTACTTC
NA,NA,TRBJ1-1,TRBV30,CAWSVHWNTEAFF,TGTGCCTGGAGTGTGCATTGGAACACTGAAGCTTTCTTT
few,TRBD1,TRBJ1-1,TRBV6-2/TRBV6-3,CASSYSTGWTEAFF,TGTGCCAGCAGTTACTCGACAGGGTGGACTGAAGCTTTCTTT
few,TRBD2,TRBJ2-1,TRBV4-1,CASSQAATGGQFF,TGCGCCAGCAGCCAAGCCGCTACGGGGGGGCAGTTCTTC
NA,NA,TRBJ2-1,TRBV7-9,CASRRGSLAGDYNEQFF,TGTGCCAGCCGAAGGGGATCACTAGCCGGCGACTACAATGAGCAGTTCTTC
NA,TRBD2,TRBJ2-3,TRBV4-3,CASSQVGGRDTQYF,TGCGCCAGCAGCCAAGTTGGCGGGAGGGATACGCAGTATTTT
many,TRBD2,TRBJ2-4,TRBV4-1,CASSHERGLAGLLAKNIQYF,TGCGCCAGCAGCCACGAGCGGGGACTAGCGGGACTCCTAGCCAAAAACATTCAGTACTTC
many,TRBD2,TRBJ2-7,TRBV7-2,CASSLEFFSGRAIRTYEQYF,TGTGCCAGCAGCTTAGAGTTTTTTAGCGGGAGGGCCATCCGAACCTACGAGCAGTACTTC